Included here is one T cell receptor beta chain sequence, with context. What it binds is unknown. The record originates from a study of T-cell reconstitution after alpha-beta-depleted transplantation in children. Study-wide results and limits: At day 60, the high TCRbeta diversity found in some patients originated from recipient T cells and thymic progenitors that had survived. Counts and diversity of T cells one year after transplant came mostly from newly produced T cells. Expanded clones from the graft, numbering several hundred, reportedly supplied alpha-beta T cells about two months after transplant.

Unique molecular identifiers were used in preparing the TCRbeta library. One entry per CDR3 protein, called by TCRdb with MiXCR from the PCR reads. The repertoire consists of fewer than 1 million distinct CDR3 sequences, with about 15% occurring once and the leading ten covering approximately 5%. This TCR was recovered from a male patient between 5 and 17 years old who had a stem cell transplant for acute lymphoblastic leukemia, so the T cells may come from the graft donor. The sequencing used PBMCs, mostly from graft donor cells, collected 360 days after TCRalphabeta/CD19-depleted stem cell transplant.

The CDR3 bases are TGCGCCAGCAGCTTTCTCCGACTAGATCCAGATTCAGATACGCAGTATTTT. It is translated as CASSFLRLDPDSDTQYF. The chain recombines TRBV5-1 with TRBJ2-3; D possibly corresponds to TRBD2 (6 bases). Germline V gene lookup returns CDR1 SGHRS and CDR2 YFSETQ. This CDR3 is built from 17 residues. V lost 2 bases and J 4 bases, leaving 20 bases between the germline ends.